A single sample gave rise to the 31 T cell receptor beta chains below, sequenced in a study of T cells in Graves' hyperthyroidism and ophthalmopathy. The source material, RNA transcripts, was used to amplify TCR beta CDR3 regions. With the HTBI primer set, the TCR CDR3 went through a first round of RT-PCR. Using its own MiXCR run on the multiplex PCR reads, TCRdb lists one record per CDR3 protein. The data hold 300,000 to 450,000 distinct CDR3 sequences, with around 14% observed a single time. The sequencing sample was made of blood. Receptors were obtained from a woman in her 30s with Graves' hyperthyroidism.

This clonotype was recorded a few times. This chain joins TRBV27 and TRBJ1-1; D unclear. CDR1 and CDR2 from the germline V gene are MNHEY and SMNVEV (reference sequence). Trimming left V 3 bases short and J 1 base short, with 9 bases between. The CDR3 covers 14 residues. The CDR3: CASSFSAKNTEAFF. The CDR3 DNA follows: TGTGCCAGCAGTTTCTCCGCGAAGAACACTGAAGCTTTCTTT.

This clonotype was detected a few times. This chain links TRBV19 with TRBJ2-1; unclear D gene. The germline V and J ends were trimmed by 6 bases and 10 bases, with 10 bases remaining between them. Germline CDR1 and CDR2: LNHDA and SQIVND (reference sequence). This CDR3 region has 11 residues. The CDR3 region is CASSTRPEQFF. The DNA of the CDR3 is TGTGCCAGTAGCACCCGGCCAGAGCAGTTCTTC.

The gene calls are TRBV24-1 and TRBJ1-4, with no clear D. There are 13 residues in the CDR3. V shed 10 bases and J shed 4 bases, with 12 bases lying between them. Per the germline V gene, CDR1 is KGHDR and CDR2 is SFDVKD. In DNA, the CDR3 is TGTGCCACTACCTGGGAGGTTAATGAAAAACTGTTTTTT. As protein: CATTWEVNEKLFF.

This clonotype was detected many times. The chain employs TRBV7-8 and TRBJ2-3; D gene uncertain. CDR1 and CDR2 from the germline V gene are SGHVS and FQNEAQ. V lost 4 bases and J 2 bases, leaving 16 bases between the germline ends. The CDR3 has 16 amino acids. The CDR3 nucleotides read TGTGCCAGCAGCTCCACCCGGCACAAAAACACAGATACGCAGTATTTT. This sequence encodes CASSSTRHKNTDTQYF.

The J gene is TRBJ2-5, the V gene TRBV4-1, with D possibly being TRBD2 (5 bases). CDR3 length: 14 amino acids. Trimming cost V 4 bases and J 0 bases, with 9 bases left between them. Per germline, CDR1 MGHRA and CDR2 YSYEKL. The CDR3 sequence: CASSRPGNQETQYF. DNA of the CDR3: TGCGCCAGCAGCCGGCCCGGGAACCAAGAGACCCAGTACTTC.

This clonotype came up many times. This sequence joins TRBV18 and TRBJ2-7; 12 nucleotides match TRBD2. The CDR3 loop spans 15 amino acids. In germline, CDR1 is KGHSH, CDR2 LQKENI. Trimming at V came to 3 bases and at J to 2 bases, leaving 2 bases not matched to a gene. The DNA of the CDR3 is TGTGCCAGCTCACCCGGACTAGCGGGAACCTACGAGCAGTACTTC. Translating gives CASSPGLAGTYEQYF.

This clonotype has more than one count but fewer than ten. The chain has TRBV5-1 and TRBJ1-1, with D perhaps TRBD1 (5 bases). CDR3 length equals 16 residues. V lost 0 bases and J 1 base, leaving 13 bases between the germline ends. Germline assignment: CDR1 SGHRS and CDR2 YFSETQ. Here the CDR3 DNA reads TGCGCCAGCAGCTTGGGGGGGGTTCGGGGGAACACTGAAGCTTTCTTT. Residues: CASSLGGVRGNTEAFF.

The rearrangement links TRBV30 to TRBJ1-1, with D tentatively TRBD1 (6 bases). Germline-derived CDR1 and CDR2 are GTSNPN and SVGIG (reference sequence). This CDR3 has 15 amino acids. V lost 5 bases, J lost 4 bases, and 20 bases lay in between. The CDR3 reads CAWGLTGSSGTEAFF. The DNA for the CDR3 is TGTGCCTGGGGACTAACAGGGTCATCTGGCACTGAAGCTTTCTTT.

This clonotype was found a few times. CDR3 sequence reads: CASSSFGGVINEQFF. DNA of the CDR3: TGTGCCAGCAGCTCGTTTGGCGGGGTAATCAATGAGCAGTTCTTC. The chain links TRBV7-9 to TRBJ2-1; TRBD2 might be the D (6 bases). CDR1 is SEHNR, CDR2 FQNEAQ, per germline (reference sequence). The CDR3 has 15 amino acids. V was clipped by 4 bases and J by 6 bases, with 16 bases between them.

The chain has TRBV7-8 and TRBJ1-1; D call uncertain. The CDR3 is 13 amino acids. Germline CDR1 SGHVS, CDR2 FQNEAQ. V lost 5 bases, J lost 7 bases, and 14 bases lay in between. For the CDR3, the DNA is TGTGCCAGCAGCCTACTATCTGGGAGTGAAGCTTTCTTT. Translating gives CASSLLSGSEAFF.

This clonotype was seen more than once but under ten times. The chain combines TRBV6-9 with TRBJ2-7, with no clear D. The CDR3 contains 14 residues. The V end lost 3 bases, the J end lost 7 bases, and 16 bases lay between the germline ends. Germline CDR1 and CDR2: MNHGY and SVAAGI. CDR3: CASSYPGGASEQYF. CDR3 DNA sequence: TGTGCCAGCAGTTACCCCGGCGGAGCCTCAGAGCAGTACTTC.

This clonotype has at least ten counts. This chain joins TRBV7-9 and TRBJ2-1; tentative D call: TRBD1 (6 bases). V lost 1 base, J lost 4 bases, and 14 bases lay in between. The length of the CDR3 is 16 residues. Germline V CDR1 and CDR2: SEHNR, FQNEAQ (reference sequence). The CDR3 DNA is TGTGCCAGCAGCTTAGGATTCCAGGGGCCTTACAATGAGCAGTTCTTC. Translated: CASSLGFQGPYNEQFF.

This clonotype was seen more than once but under ten times. J is TRBJ2-5 and V is TRBV10-3; tentatively, D is TRBD1 (6 bases). Germline V gives CDR1 ENHRY, CDR2 SYGVKD. This CDR3 is 13 amino acids long. The V end lost 6 bases, the J end lost 1 base, and 9 bases lay between the germline ends. CDR3 region: CAIRETGQETQYF. DNA for the CDR3: TGTGCCATCAGAGAGACAGGCCAAGAGACCCAGTACTTC.

In its sample, this clonotype was seen many times. The chain is built from TRBV7-8 and TRBJ1-1; tentative D call: TRBD1 (6 bases). The germline V gene has CDR1 SGHVS and CDR2 FQNEAQ. The CDR3 sequence is 14 residues long. With 2 bases removed from V and 1 base from J, the gap between germline ends came to 8 bases. The CDR3 bases are TGTGCCAGCAGCTTACGGGACACGAACACTGAAGCTTTCTTT. This translates into CASSLRDTNTEAFF.

The genes are TRBV11-2 and TRBJ2-1, with 10 bases matching TRBD2. J gave up 2 bases and V 4 bases, and 2 bases lay outside the gene matches. Germline V CDR1 and CDR2: SGHAT, FQNNGV. This CDR3 is 15 amino acids long. This chain's CDR3 is CASSSLAGAYNEQFF. The CDR3 DNA is TGTGCCAGCAGCTCCCTAGCGGGAGCCTACAATGAGCAGTTCTTC.

In its sample, this clonotype was seen many times. The chain is built from TRBV3-1 and TRBJ2-7; 7 nucleotides line up with TRBD2. CDR1 and CDR2 from the germline V gene are LGHDT and YNNKEL (reference sequence). The junction had 5 bases not matched to a gene; V was cut back by 3 bases and J by 6 bases. This CDR3 region has 13 residues. The CDR3 protein is CASSHGTTSEQYF. DNA for the CDR3: TGTGCCAGCAGCCATGGGACTACTTCCGAGCAGTACTTC.

The sample holds a few counts of this clonotype. The chain is built from TRBV2 and TRBJ1-3; D is possibly TRBD1 (6 bases). CDR1 and CDR2 from the germline V gene are SNHLY and FYNNEI. The CDR3 consists of 15 residues. The V end lost 2 bases, the J end lost 2 bases, and 10 bases lay between the germline ends. The CDR3 sequence is CASSEQQGTGNTIYF. CDR3 coding DNA: TGTGCCAGCAGTGAACAACAGGGCACTGGAAACACCATATATTTT.

The V and J genes are TRBV5-1 and TRBJ2-4, with 12 bases lining up with TRBD1. The CDR3 length is 16 residues. From germline, CDR1 is SGHRS and CDR2 YFSETQ. V gave up 7 bases and J gave up 3 bases; unmatched junction bases: 8. The CDR3 spells CASSRDRGLGKNIQYF. DNA of the CDR3: TGCGCCAGCTCCCGGGACAGGGGGCTTGGCAAAAACATTCAGTACTTC.

This clonotype came up many times. The chain joins TRBV6-1 to TRBJ2-2; maybe TRBD2 (6 bases). Trimming left V 7 bases short and J 0 bases short, with 12 bases between. Per the germline V gene, CDR1 is MNHNS and CDR2 is SASEGT. The CDR3 is made up of 15 amino acids. The CDR3 DNA follows: TGTGCCAGCACCCAGGACTATCCGAACACCGGGGAGCTGTTTTTT. It specifies CASTQDYPNTGELFF.

This clonotype was seen at least ten times. V usage is TRBV28 and J usage is TRBJ1-2; D uncertain. This CDR3 has 11 amino acids. V was cut by 4 bases and J by 4 bases, with 4 bases left in between. Germline V CDR1 and CDR2: MDHEN, SYDVKM. DNA of the CDR3: TGTGCCAGCAGTTCAGCCTATGGCTACACCTTC. Translated: CASSSAYGYTF.

The rearrangement uses TRBV6-1 and TRBJ2-7, with 12 bases that match TRBD1. Germline V gene data show CDR1 as MNHNS and CDR2 as SASEGT. This CDR3 has 14 amino acids. V was pared by 10 bases and J by 3 bases, with 7 bases of the junction left unmatched. CDR3 sequence reads: CATTGTGGVYEQYF. The DNA of the CDR3 is TGTGCCACCACCGGGACAGGGGGCGTCTACGAGCAGTACTTC.

This clonotype has at least ten counts. The V and J genes are TRBV11-2 and TRBJ1-1; D is uncertain. The CDR3 runs to 15 residues. V was trimmed by 1 base and J by 0 bases, leaving 9 bases between them. CDR1 is SGHAT and CDR2 is FQNNGV in the germline V gene. DNA for the CDR3: TGTGCCAGCAGCTTAGTAGGGCAGTTGAACACTGAAGCTTTCTTT. Residues: CASSLVGQLNTEAFF.

This clonotype was observed a handful of times. The rearrangement uses TRBV9 and TRBJ1-5; maybe TRBD1 (5 bases). The V gene lost 0 bases and the J gene lost 1 base, with 8 bases spanning the gap. This CDR3 contains 15 residues. Germline loops: CDR1 SGDLS, CDR2 YYNGEE. CDR3 in amino acids: CASSVDGASNQPQHF. The CDR3 DNA follows: TGTGCCAGCAGCGTAGATGGGGCCAGCAATCAGCCCCAGCATTTT.

There are a few counts of this clonotype. J is TRBJ2-1 and V is TRBV5-6; D possibly matches TRBD1 or TRBD2 (5 bases each). V was shortened by 1 base and J by 0 bases, with 11 bases between the two germline ends. Germline V gene data show CDR1 as SGHDT and CDR2 as YYEEEE. The CDR3 contains 16 residues. CDR3 DNA: TGTGCCAGCAGCTTGCGAGGGGCGAGCTCCTACAATGAGCAGTTCTTC. It encodes CASSLRGASSYNEQFF. Full variable domain (remainder filled in from reference TRBV5-6 and TRBJ2-1): DAGVTQSPTHLIKTRGQQVTLRCSPKSGHDTVSWYQQALGQGPQFIFQYYEEEERQRGNFPDRFSGHQFPNYSSELNVNALLLGDSALYLCASSLRGASSYNEQFFGPGTRLTVL.

This clonotype appeared a few times. The chain has TRBV30 and TRBJ2-3; TRBD2 matches 12 bases. Germline values: CDR1 GTSNPN, CDR2 SVGIG (reference sequence). V lost 1 base and J lost 6; bases outside the gene matches: 14. There are 18 residues in the CDR3. The CDR3 DNA reads as TGTGCCTGGAGTGGCCCCCTATCGACTAGCGGGAGACTGGATACGCAGTATTTT. It encodes CAWSGPLSTSGRLDTQYF.

This clonotype has only a few counts. The rearrangement joins TRBV28 to TRBJ1-5; no clear D gene. Trimming shortened V by 2 bases and J by 2 bases, and 7 bases separated the two germline ends. Looked up from germline, CDR1 is MDHEN and CDR2 is SYDVKM. The CDR3 sequence is 14 residues long. The CDR3 DNA reads as TGTGCCAGCAGTTTAGTGATAGGCAATCAGCCCCAGCATTTT. This encodes CASSLVIGNQPQHF.

This clonotype was picked up many times. J is TRBJ1-2 and V is TRBV5-6; no clear D. Germline V gives CDR1 SGHDT, CDR2 YYEEEE. CDR3 length: 12 amino acids. V was clipped by 2 bases and J by 6 bases, with 8 bases between them. Here the CDR3 reads CASSLYGDGYTF. CDR3 in DNA: TGTGCCAGCAGCTTATATGGGGATGGCTACACCTTC.

J is TRBJ2-1 and V is TRBV2; 10 bases line up with TRBD2. The CDR3 contains 15 residues. CDR1 SNHLY and CDR2 FYNNEI come from the germline V gene. V trimming: 6 bases; J trimming: 6 bases; junction bases outside the gene matches: 8. Here the CDR3 reads CASSSSASGSNEQFF. The CDR3 DNA follows: TGTGCCAGCAGCTCCTCGGCTAGCGGGAGCAATGAGCAGTTCTTC.

Only one count was recorded for this clonotype. V is TRBV11-3 and J is TRBJ2-5, with D hard to call. V shed 4 bases and J shed 0 bases, with 12 bases lying between them. The germline CDR1 and CDR2 sequences are SGHNT and YENEEA. The CDR3 spans 15 residues. The CDR3 here is CASSYQYGDQETQYF. The CDR3 DNA reads TGTGCCAGCAGCTATCAATATGGGGACCAAGAGACCCAGTACTTC.

This clonotype was seen a few times. J is TRBJ1-5 and V is TRBV20-1, with TRBD1 as a possible D gene (6 bases). V lost 5 bases and J 7 bases, leaving 12 bases between the germline ends. Germline V gene data show CDR1 as DFQATT and CDR2 as SNEGSKA (reference sequence). CDR3 length: 12 residues. CDR3 protein: CSARAGVQPQHF. DNA for the CDR3: TGCAGTGCTCGTGCAGGGGTGCAGCCCCAGCATTTT.

This clonotype was picked up a small number of times. The chain is built from TRBV5-4 and TRBJ2-2; D not certain. The CDR3 is 12 amino acids. Trimming removed 10 bases at V and 3 bases at J, with 10 bases between. Germline V gives CDR1 SGHNT, CDR2 YYREEE (reference sequence). The CDR3 sequence: CAFPNDTGELFF. CDR3 sequence (DNA): TGTGCCTTCCCCAATGACACCGGGGAGCTGTTTTTT.